Listed below are T cell receptor beta chains from one sample, sequenced in a study of T cells in tuberculosis. The assay was immunoSEQ multiplex PCR, and TCRdb's table has in-frame clones only and misses some. The top ten hold approximately 7% of the sample, which has tens of thousands of clones, about 90% seen once. The sample was PBMCs, taken at tuberculosis diagnosis. Receptor source: an adult with tuberculosis. Some clones in this sample may be carry-over from other donors' samples. The CDR3 runs from the conserved cysteine through the conserved F or W. Each record gives: V gene, J gene, clone size, D gene, CDR3 protein, CDR3 DNA. D genes are given only for firm matches. A row's size may be missing; if present it is once, few, many or a size class.

v_call: TRBV6-5
j_call: TRBJ1-6
clone_size: .
d_call: .
cdr3_aa: CASSYGGGPPIALHF
cdr3_nt: TGTGCCAGCAGTTACGGTGGGGGCCCCCCAATTGCCCTCCACTTT

v_call: TRBV7-3
j_call: TRBJ2-1
clone_size: .
d_call: TRBD2
cdr3_aa: CASSVTSGAVEQFF
cdr3_nt: TGTGCCAGCAGCGTAACTAGCGGGGCGGTTGAGCAGTTCTTC

v_call: TRBV9
j_call: TRBJ1-4
clone_size: .
d_call: TRBD1
cdr3_aa: CASSPRTGDMTGEKLFF
cdr3_nt: TGTGCCAGCAGCCCACGGACAGGGGACATGACTGGAGAAAAACTGTTTTTT

v_call: TRBV4-2
j_call: TRBJ1-2
clone_size: .
d_call: TRBD1
cdr3_aa: CASSQDERTGAYGYTF
cdr3_nt: TGTGCCAGCAGCCAAGATGAGAGGACAGGGGCCTATGGCTACACCTTC

v_call: TRBV6-1
j_call: TRBJ2-1
clone_size: .
d_call: .
cdr3_aa: CASSETGAYNEQFF
cdr3_nt: TGTGCCAGCAGTGAGACGGGGGCCTACAATGAGCAGTTCTTC

v_call: TRBV27
j_call: TRBJ2-7
clone_size: .
d_call: TRBD1
cdr3_aa: CASSSRQGPYEQYF
cdr3_nt: TGTGCCAGCAGTTCCCGACAGGGCCCCTACGAGCAGTACTTC

v_call: TRBV21-1
j_call: TRBJ1-6
clone_size: .
d_call: .
cdr3_aa: CASSKIWSSPPKHSPLHF
cdr3_nt: TGTGCCAGCAGCAAGATTTGGAGCAGTCCGCCGAAACATTCACCCCTCCACTTT

v_call: TRBV15
j_call: TRBJ2-3
clone_size: .
d_call: TRBD2
cdr3_aa: CATSSDTPGLASDTQYF
cdr3_nt: TGTGCCACCAGCAGTGACACTCCGGGACTAGCCTCAGATACGCAGTATTTT

v_call: TRBV7-8
j_call: TRBJ1-3
clone_size: .
d_call: .
cdr3_aa: CASSLGGGGNTIYF
cdr3_nt: TGTGCCAGCAGCTTAGGAGGGGGTGGAAACACCATATATTTT

v_call: TRBV19
j_call: TRBJ2-1
clone_size: .
d_call: .
cdr3_aa: CASRPGVGSSYNEQFF
cdr3_nt: TGTGCCAGTAGGCCCGGGGTGGGTAGCTCCTACAATGAGCAGTTCTTC

v_call: TRBV2
j_call: TRBJ1-5
clone_size: .
d_call: TRBD1
cdr3_aa: CASGTEHNQPQHF
cdr3_nt: TGTGCCAGCGGGACAGAACACAATCAGCCCCAGCATTTT

v_call: TRBV14
j_call: TRBJ1-2
clone_size: .
d_call: .
cdr3_aa: CASSLHPGDGYTF
cdr3_nt: TGTGCCAGCAGCCTCCACCCAGGGGATGGCTACACCTTC

v_call: TRBV25-1
j_call: TRBJ2-7
clone_size: .
d_call: .
cdr3_aa: CASSRTDRVQYF
cdr3_nt: TGTGCCAGCAGCCGAACCGACAGAGTGCAGTACTTC

v_call: TRBV18
j_call: TRBJ2-1
clone_size: .
d_call: .
cdr3_aa: CASSPPKVFSVDNPYISYNEQFF
cdr3_nt: TGTGCCAGCTCACCACCGAAGGTTTTTTCGGTAGACAATCCTTATATTTCCTACAATGAGCAGTTCTTC

v_call: TRBV5-1
j_call: TRBJ2-1
clone_size: .
d_call: .
cdr3_aa: CASSFPRVNNEQFF
cdr3_nt: TGCGCCAGCAGCTTTCCCCGGGTAAACAATGAGCAGTTCTTC

v_call: TRBV4-1
j_call: TRBJ2-1
clone_size: .
d_call: TRBD2
cdr3_aa: CASSQDLPAGEYNEQFF
cdr3_nt: TGCGCCAGCAGCCAAGATCTCCCAGCGGGGGAGTACAATGAGCAGTTCTTC

v_call: TRBV21-1
j_call: TRBJ1-6
clone_size: .
d_call: .
cdr3_aa: CASSKDDLDRGILGVYNSPLHF
cdr3_nt: TGTGCCAGCAGCAAAGACGACTTGGACAGGGGTATTTTAGGAGTCTATAATTCACCCCTCCACTTT

v_call: TRBV10-3
j_call: TRBJ1-6
clone_size: once
d_call: .
cdr3_aa: CAISESLPLNSPLHF
cdr3_nt: TGTGCCATCAGTGAGTCGCTCCCTCTAAATTCACCCCTCCACTTT

v_call: TRBV5-4
j_call: TRBJ2-7
clone_size: .
d_call: TRBD2
cdr3_aa: CASRPSAGGYEQYF
cdr3_nt: TGTGCCAGCAGACCCTCAGCGGGGGGCTACGAGCAGTACTTC